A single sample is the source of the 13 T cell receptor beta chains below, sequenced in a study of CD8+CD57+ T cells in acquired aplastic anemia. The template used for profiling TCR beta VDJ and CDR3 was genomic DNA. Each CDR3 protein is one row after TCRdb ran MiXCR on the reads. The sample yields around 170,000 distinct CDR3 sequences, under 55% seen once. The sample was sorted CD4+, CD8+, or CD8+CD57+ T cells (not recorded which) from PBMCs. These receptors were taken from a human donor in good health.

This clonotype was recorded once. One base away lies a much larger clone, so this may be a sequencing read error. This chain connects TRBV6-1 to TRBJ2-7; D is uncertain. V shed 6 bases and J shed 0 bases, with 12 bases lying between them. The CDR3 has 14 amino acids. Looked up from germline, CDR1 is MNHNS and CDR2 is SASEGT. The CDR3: CASRKVVFSYEQYF. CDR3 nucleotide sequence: TGTGCCAGCAGGAAAGTGGTGTTCTCCTACGAGCAGTACTTC.

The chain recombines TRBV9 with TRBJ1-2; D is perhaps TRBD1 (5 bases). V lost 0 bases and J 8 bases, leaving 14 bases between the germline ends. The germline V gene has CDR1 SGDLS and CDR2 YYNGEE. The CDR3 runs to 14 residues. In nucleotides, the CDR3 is TGTGCCAGCAGCGTAGCCGGGGGGGAGAGCGGCTACACCTTC. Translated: CASSVAGGESGYTF.

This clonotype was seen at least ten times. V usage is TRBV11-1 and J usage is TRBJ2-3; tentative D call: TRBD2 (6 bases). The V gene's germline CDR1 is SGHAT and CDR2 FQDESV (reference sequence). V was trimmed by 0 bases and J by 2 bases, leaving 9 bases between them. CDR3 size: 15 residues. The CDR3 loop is CASSLASGDTDTQYF. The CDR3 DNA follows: TGTGCCAGCAGCTTAGCTAGCGGAGACACAGATACGCAGTATTTT. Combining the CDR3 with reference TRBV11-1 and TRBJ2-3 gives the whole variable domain EAEVAQSPRYKITEKSQAVAFWCDPISGHATLYWYRQILGQGPELLVQFQDESVVDDSQLPKDRFSAERLKGVDSTLKIQPAELGDSAMYLCASSLASGDTDTQYFGPGTRLTVL.

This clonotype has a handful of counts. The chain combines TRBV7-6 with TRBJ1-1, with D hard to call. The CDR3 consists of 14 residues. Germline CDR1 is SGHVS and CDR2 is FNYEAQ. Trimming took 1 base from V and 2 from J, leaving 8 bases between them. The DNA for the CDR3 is TGTGCCAGCAGCTTAGGGGCAAGAAACACTGAAGCTTTCTTT. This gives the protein CASSLGARNTEAFF.

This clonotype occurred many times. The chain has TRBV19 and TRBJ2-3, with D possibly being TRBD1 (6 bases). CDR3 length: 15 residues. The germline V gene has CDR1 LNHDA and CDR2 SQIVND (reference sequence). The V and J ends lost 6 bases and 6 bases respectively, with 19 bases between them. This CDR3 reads CASSRDRTYRDTQYF. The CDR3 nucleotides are TGTGCCAGTAGCCGTGACAGGACATACCGGGATACGCAGTATTTT.

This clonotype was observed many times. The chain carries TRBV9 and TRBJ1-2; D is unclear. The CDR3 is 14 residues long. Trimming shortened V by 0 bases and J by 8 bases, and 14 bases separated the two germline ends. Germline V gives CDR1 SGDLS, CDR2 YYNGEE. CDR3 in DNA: TGTGCCAGCAGCGTAGATCTGGTAGGGTACGGCTACACCTTC. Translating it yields CASSVDLVGYGYTF.

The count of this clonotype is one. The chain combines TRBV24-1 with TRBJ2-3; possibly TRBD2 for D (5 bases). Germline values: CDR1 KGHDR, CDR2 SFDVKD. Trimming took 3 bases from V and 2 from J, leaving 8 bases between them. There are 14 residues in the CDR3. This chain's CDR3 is CATSDPGFTDTQYF. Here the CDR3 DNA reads TGTGCCACCAGTGATCCGGGGTTCACAGATACGCAGTATTTT.

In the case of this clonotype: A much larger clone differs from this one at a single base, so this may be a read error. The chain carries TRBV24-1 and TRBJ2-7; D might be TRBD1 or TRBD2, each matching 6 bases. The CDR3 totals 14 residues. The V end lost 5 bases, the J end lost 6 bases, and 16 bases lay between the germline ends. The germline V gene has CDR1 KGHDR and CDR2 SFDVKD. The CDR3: CATSVSGGAGEQYF. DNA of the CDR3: TGTGCCACCAGTGTATCCGGGGGCGCAGGCGAGCAGTACTTC.

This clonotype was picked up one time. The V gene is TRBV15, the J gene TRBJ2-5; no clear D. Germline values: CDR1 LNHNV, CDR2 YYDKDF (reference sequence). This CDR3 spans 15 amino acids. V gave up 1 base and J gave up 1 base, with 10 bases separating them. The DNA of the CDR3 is TGTGCCACCAGCAGAGGGCGGAGTCCCCAAGAGACCCAGTACTTC. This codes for CATSRGRSPQETQYF. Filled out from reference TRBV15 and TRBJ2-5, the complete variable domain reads DAMVIQNPRYQVTQFGKPVTLSCSQTLNHNVMYWYQQKSSQAPKLLFHYYDKDFNNEADTPDNFQSRRPNTSFCFLDIRSPGLGDTAMYLCATSRGRSPQETQYFGPGTRLLVL.

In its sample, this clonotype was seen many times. CDR3 amino acids: CASSLAGGANYGYTF. The CDR3 bases are TGTGCCAGCAGTTTAGCAGGAGGAGCTAACTATGGCTACACCTTC. The rearrangement joins TRBV12-3 or TRBV12-4 to TRBJ1-2; D unresolved. This CDR3 is built from 15 residues. The ends were cut back, 0 bases at V and 0 bases at J, with 8 bases in the middle.

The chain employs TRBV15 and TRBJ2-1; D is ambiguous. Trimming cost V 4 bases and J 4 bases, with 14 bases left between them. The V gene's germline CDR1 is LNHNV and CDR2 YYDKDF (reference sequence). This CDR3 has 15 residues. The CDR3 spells CATSTTGPRYNEQFF. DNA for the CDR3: TGTGCCACCAGCACGACCGGCCCTCGGTACAATGAGCAGTTCTTC. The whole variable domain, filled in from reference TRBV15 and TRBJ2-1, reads DAMVIQNPRYQVTQFGKPVTLSCSQTLNHNVMYWYQQKSSQAPKLLFHYYDKDFNNEADTPDNFQSRRPNTSFCFLDIRSPGLGDTAMYLCATSTTGPRYNEQFFGPGTRLTVL.

The CDR3 reads CATSRSGSTDEQFF. The CDR3 bases are TGTGCCACCAGCCGGAGCGGGAGTACCGATGAGCAGTTCTTC. V is TRBV15 and J is TRBJ2-1, with TRBD2 matching 8 bases. V lost 5 bases, J lost 8 bases, and 8 bases stayed unmatched. Germline CDR1 reads LNHNV; CDR2 reads YYDKDF (reference sequence). The CDR3 has 14 amino acids.

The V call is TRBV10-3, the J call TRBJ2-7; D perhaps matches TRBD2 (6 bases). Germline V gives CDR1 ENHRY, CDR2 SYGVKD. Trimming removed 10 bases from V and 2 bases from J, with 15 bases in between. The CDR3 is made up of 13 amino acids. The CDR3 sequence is CATTGGTTYEQYF. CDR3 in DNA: TGTGCCACCACTGGAGGGACCACCTACGAGCAGTACTTC.